The present TCR beta chain was sequenced within a study of T cells in Graves' hyperthyroidism and ophthalmopathy. TCR beta CDR3 sequences were amplified from RNA transcripts. Initially, a first-round RT-PCR of the TCR CDR3 employed the HTBI primer set. From the multiplex PCR reads, TCRdb called clonotypes with MiXCR, one entry per CDR3 protein. The sample gives 500,000 to 750,000 distinct CDR3 sequences, approximately 14% of which show up once; 7.3% is in the top ten. Patients aged 18 to 65 had newly diagnosed hyperthyroidism that had lasted under 2 months. CDR1 is KGHDR, CDR2 SFDVKD, per germline. The CDR3 consists of 13 residues. Trimming took off 9 bases at V and 6 bases at J, with 13 bases between the two ends.

The genes are TRBV24-1 and TRBJ2-2; D perhaps matches TRBD2 (5 bases). Sequences were obtained from blood. This sequence originates from a woman in her twenties or thirties with Graves' hyperthyroidism. CDR3 residues: CATARGGPGELFF. The DNA for the CDR3 is TGTGCCACCGCCCGCGGAGGACCCGGGGAGCTGTTTTTT.